This T cell receptor beta chain was recorded in a study of T-cell reconstitution after alpha-beta-depleted transplantation in children. CDR1 is SGHRS and CDR2 is YFSETQ in the germline V gene. The CDR3 length is 13 residues. V was clipped by 4 bases and J by 10 bases, with 15 bases between them. Regarding the study as a whole: About two months after transplant, alpha-beta T cells reportedly came from several hundred expanded graft clones. There were some patients whose high TCRbeta diversity at day 60 came from surviving recipient T cells and thymic progenitors.

This clonotype was observed a handful of times. Its antigen is still unknown. A TCRbeta library incorporating unique molecular identifiers was prepared. One entry per CDR3 protein results from TCRdb running MiXCR on the PCR reads. The sample includes fewer than 550,000 distinct CDR3 sequences, 15% to 20% of them seen just once. The chain is built from TRBV5-1 and TRBJ2-1, with D perhaps assigned TRBD1 or TRBD2 (5 bases each). This receptor was identified in a boy in the first two years of life who had a stem cell transplant for Wiskott-Aldrich syndrome, so the T cells may come from the graft donor. Sequenced material: PBMCs, mostly from graft donor cells, taken 360 days after TCRalphabeta/CD19-depleted stem cell transplant. DNA for the CDR3: TGCGCCAGCAGCACCCGGGGCTTTCCAGAGCAGTTCTTC. It codes for CASSTRGFPEQFF. Variable domain in full (rest from reference TRBV5-1 and TRBJ2-1): KAGVTQTPRYLIKTRGQQVTLSCSPISGHRSVSWYQQTPGQGLQFLFEYFSETQRNKGNFPGRFSGRQFSNSRSEMNVSTLELGDSALYLCASSTRGFPEQFFGPGTRLTVL.